This TCR beta chain is from a study of blood T cell repertoires in COVID-19. Study as a whole: Acute and convalescent COVID-19 specimens originated in the United States, Italy and Spain.

Study processing details: Using reference gene primer amplification, nucleated cell counts were estimated. The method was immunoSEQ multiplex PCR; TCRdb's version includes in-frame clones alone and lacks a portion of them. V and J calls and clone size are given by that table; D and trimming were obtained from the DNA. The table lists 450,000 or so clones, roughly 88% of them singletons. In terms of age and location, participants ranged from roughly 18 to 90 years and lived in fewer than 30 US areas. Recovered Cohort 3 donors showed two negative PCRs, clearance, or symptom resolution. The CDR3 has 15 amino acids. The germline gives CDR1 KGHSH, CDR2 LQKENI. V shed 3 bases and J 3 bases; nucleotides not matched to a gene: 3.

The material sequenced was PBMCs or T cells enriched from blood (not recorded which). The TCR comes from a man aged 18 to 30 who had recovered from COVID-19. The chain uses TRBV18 and TRBJ1-5; TRBD1 matches at 9 bases. The CDR3 spells CASSPGQGLNQPQHF. For the CDR3, the DNA is TGTGCCAGCTCACCGGGACAGGGTCTCAATCAGCCCCAGCATTTT.